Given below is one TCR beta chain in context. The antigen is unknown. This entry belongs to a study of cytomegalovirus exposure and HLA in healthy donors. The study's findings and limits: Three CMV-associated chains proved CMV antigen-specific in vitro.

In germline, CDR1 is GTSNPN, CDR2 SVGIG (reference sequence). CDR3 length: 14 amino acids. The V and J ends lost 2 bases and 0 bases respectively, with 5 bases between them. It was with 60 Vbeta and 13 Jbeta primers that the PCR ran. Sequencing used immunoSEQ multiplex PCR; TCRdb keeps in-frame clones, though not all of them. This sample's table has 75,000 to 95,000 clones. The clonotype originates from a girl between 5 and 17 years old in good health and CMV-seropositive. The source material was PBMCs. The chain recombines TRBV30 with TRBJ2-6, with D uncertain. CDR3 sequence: CAWSPSSGANVLTF. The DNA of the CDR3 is TGTGCCTGGAGTCCGAGCTCTGGGGCCAACGTCCTGACTTTC.